One sample yielded the 15 T cell receptor beta chains listed below, sequenced in a study of T-cell reconstitution after alpha-beta-depleted transplantation in children. This sample's TCRbeta library carried unique molecular identifier barcodes. TCRdb re-derived calls from the PCR reads in MiXCR, one entry per CDR3 protein. The sample carries about 980,000 distinct CDR3 sequences, less than 30% recorded once. The specimen comprised PBMCs, mostly from graft donor cells, sampled 360 days after TCRalphabeta/CD19-depleted stem cell transplant. All receptors come from a boy younger than two who had a stem cell transplant for SCID, so the T cells may come from the graft donor.

CDR3 DNA sequence: TGTGCCAGCAAACGAGGGAGCGGGGGGGCTTTGGAGCAGTTCTTC. Translated, it gives CASKRGSGGALEQFF. V and J are TRBV12-3 or TRBV12-4 and TRBJ2-1, with TRBD2 matching 10 bases. This CDR3 has 15 amino acids. Germline trimming cut 7 bases from V and 10 bases from J; bases unmatched to any gene: 13.

The chain couples TRBV4-1 to TRBJ1-3; 8 nucleotides agree with TRBD1. The germline gives CDR1 MGHRA, CDR2 YSYEKL. The length of the CDR3 is 17 residues. V lost 0 bases to trimming and J lost 8 bases; unmatched junction nucleotides: 12. The CDR3 sequence: CASSQEWRTGRWDTIYF. The CDR3 region has the DNA TGCGCCAGCAGCCAAGAATGGAGGACAGGGCGATGGGACACCATATATTTT.

This clonotype was found a few times. V gene TRBV29-1 combines with J gene TRBJ2-1; no firm D call. Germline CDR1 reads SQVTM; CDR2 reads ANQGSEA. V was shortened by 6 bases and J by 8 bases, with 20 bases between the two germline ends. This CDR3 has 14 residues. CDR3 residues: CSVRADSPPYEQFF. CDR3 DNA: TGCAGCGTCCGAGCTGACTCCCCTCCCTATGAGCAGTTCTTC.

The chain carries TRBV7-2 and TRBJ2-7; D is possibly TRBD1 or TRBD2 (5 bases each). Germline V lookup: CDR1 SGHTA, CDR2 FQGNSA. The CDR3 consists of 16 residues. Trimming shortened V by 3 bases and J by 0 bases, and 15 bases separated the two germline ends. CDR3 amino acids: CASSFDYGAASYEQYF. In DNA, the CDR3 is TGTGCCAGCAGCTTTGATTACGGGGCGGCCTCCTACGAGCAGTACTTC.

The chain combines TRBV19 with TRBJ2-3; TRBD2 matches at 11 bases. Germline CDR1 reads LNHDA; CDR2 reads SQIVND (reference sequence). V lost 5 bases and J lost 1; bases outside the gene matches: 11. This CDR3 is built from 18 residues. CDR3 coding DNA: TGTGCCAGTAGTCCAAACACGGGACTAGCGGAGGGCACAGATACGCAGTATTTT. Protein: CASSPNTGLAEGTDTQYF.

J is TRBJ2-7 and V is TRBV9; no definite D call. Looked up from germline, CDR1 is SGDLS and CDR2 is YYNGEE. V was pared by 0 bases and J by 0 bases, with 7 bases between. The CDR3 has 14 residues. The CDR3 DNA reads as TGTGCCAGCAGCGTAGAGGCCATCTCCTACGAGCAGTACTTC. Amino acids: CASSVEAISYEQYF.

The chain is built from TRBV12-3 or TRBV12-4 and TRBJ2-2; 8 bases align to TRBD2. The trim removed 7 bases at V and 1 base at J, leaving 8 bases unmatched. The CDR3 loop spans 16 amino acids. CDR3 nucleotides: TGTGCCAGCACCCTTCGGGGACTAGTGAACACCGGGGAGCTGTTTTTT. The encoded protein is CASTLRGLVNTGELFF.

The chain links TRBV4-3 to TRBJ2-2; D is perhaps TRBD1 or TRBD2 (6 bases each). V was trimmed by 0 bases and J by 0 bases, leaving 14 bases between them. The CDR3 spans 18 residues. The germline V gene encodes CDR1 LGHNA and CDR2 YSLEER. The CDR3 DNA follows: TGCGCCAGCAGCCAAGATGGGGGGCGGTTCGCGAACACCGGGGAGCTGTTTTTT. Translation gives CASSQDGGRFANTGELFF.

The V and J genes are TRBV20-1 and TRBJ2-5, with TRBD2 matching 8 bases. Trimming at V came to 3 bases and at J to 3 bases, leaving 9 bases not matched to a gene. The CDR3 loop spans 15 amino acids. Germline assignment: CDR1 DFQATT and CDR2 SNEGSKA (reference sequence). The CDR3: CSASPAGARKETQYF. The CDR3 DNA is TGCAGTGCTAGCCCAGCGGGGGCCAGAAAAGAGACCCAGTACTTC.

This clonotype was found a few times. V is TRBV5-1 and J is TRBJ2-3; 7 bases are a match to TRBD2. The germline CDR1 and CDR2 sequences are SGHRS and YFSETQ. This CDR3 has 14 residues. V lost 4 bases, J lost 6 bases, and 8 bases stayed unmatched. The CDR3 here is CASSVGLETDTQYF. The CDR3 DNA follows: TGCGCCAGCAGCGTCGGACTAGAGACTGATACGCAGTATTTT. The full variable domain, its missing parts supplied by reference TRBV5-1 and TRBJ2-3, is KAGVTQTPRYLIKTRGQQVTLSCSPISGHRSVSWYQQTPGQGLQFLFEYFSETQRNKGNFPGRFSGRQFSNSRSEMNVSTLELGDSALYLCASSVGLETDTQYFGPGTRLTVL.

The chain joins TRBV19 to TRBJ2-5, with D perhaps given as TRBD1 or TRBD2 (5 bases each). V was trimmed by 4 bases and J by 2 bases, leaving 14 bases between them. Germline V lookup: CDR1 LNHDA, CDR2 SQIVND (reference sequence). The CDR3 length is 15 residues. DNA for the CDR3: TGTGCCAGTAGTACCTACGATTGGGGGCAAGAGACCCAGTACTTC. Protein: CASSTYDWGQETQYF.

Points on this clonotype: At one boundary the junction diverges from the germline segment, which might be a read error. The chain has TRBV4-1 and TRBJ2-4, with 12 bases fitting TRBD1. CDR3 length: 14 residues. CDR1 and CDR2 (germline): MGHRA, YSYEKL. CDR3 nucleotide sequence: TGCGCCAGCAGCCAAGGGGACAGGGGGCGCCTTTTGGACTTC. Protein: CASSQGDRGRLLDF.

V usage is TRBV15 and J usage is TRBJ2-7, with D possibly matching TRBD2 (5 bases). Trimming shortened V by 1 base and J by 7 bases, and 14 bases separated the two germline ends. The CDR3 has 14 amino acids. Germline CDR1 LNHNV, CDR2 YYDKDF (reference sequence). CDR3 loop: CATSRVRERWEQYF. CDR3 DNA: TGTGCCACCAGCAGAGTTAGGGAGCGGTGGGAGCAGTACTTC.

The V call is TRBV10-3, the J call TRBJ2-2, with 8 bases that match TRBD2. Trimming removed 2 bases from V and 2 bases from J; junction bases left unmatched: 4. CDR1 and CDR2 from the germline V gene are ENHRY and SYGVKD. The CDR3 is made up of 16 amino acids. CDR3 sequence: CAISEAGLGNTGELFF. The DNA of the CDR3 is TGTGCCATCAGTGAGGCGGGACTAGGTAACACCGGGGAGCTGTTTTTT.

This chain connects TRBV5-1 to TRBJ1-2, with D maybe TRBD1 (5 bases). There are 13 residues in the CDR3. Looked up from germline, CDR1 is SGHRS and CDR2 is YFSETQ. The ends were cut back, 4 bases at V and 8 bases at J, with 15 bases in the middle. This CDR3 is CASSPGTFEGYTF. DNA of the CDR3: TGCGCCAGCAGCCCCGGGACTTTTGAGGGCTACACCTTC.